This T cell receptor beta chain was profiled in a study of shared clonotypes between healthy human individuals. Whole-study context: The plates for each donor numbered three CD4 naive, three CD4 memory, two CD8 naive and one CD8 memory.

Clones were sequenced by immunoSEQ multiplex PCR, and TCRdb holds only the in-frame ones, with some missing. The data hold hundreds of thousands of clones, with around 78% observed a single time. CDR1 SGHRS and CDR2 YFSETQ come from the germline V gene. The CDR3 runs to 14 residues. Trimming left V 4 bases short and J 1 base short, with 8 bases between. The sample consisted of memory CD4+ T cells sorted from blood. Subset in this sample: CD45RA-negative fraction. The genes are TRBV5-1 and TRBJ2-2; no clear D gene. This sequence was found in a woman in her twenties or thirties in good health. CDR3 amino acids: CASSPLGNTGELFF. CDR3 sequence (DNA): TGCGCCAGCAGCCCCCTGGGGAACACCGGGGAGCTGTTTTTT.